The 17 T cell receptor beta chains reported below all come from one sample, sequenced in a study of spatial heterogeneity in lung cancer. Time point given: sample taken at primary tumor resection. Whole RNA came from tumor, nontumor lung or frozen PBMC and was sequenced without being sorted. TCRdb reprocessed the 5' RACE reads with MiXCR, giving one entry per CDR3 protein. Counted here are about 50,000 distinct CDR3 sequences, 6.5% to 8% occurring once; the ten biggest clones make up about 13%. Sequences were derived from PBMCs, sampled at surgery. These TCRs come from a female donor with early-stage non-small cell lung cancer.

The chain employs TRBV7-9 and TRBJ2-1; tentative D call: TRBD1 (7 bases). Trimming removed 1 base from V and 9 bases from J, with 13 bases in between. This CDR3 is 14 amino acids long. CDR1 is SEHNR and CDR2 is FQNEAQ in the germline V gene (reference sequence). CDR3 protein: CASSLGQGGPEQFF. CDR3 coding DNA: TGTGCCAGCAGCTTAGGGCAGGGGGGCCCTGAGCAGTTCTTC.

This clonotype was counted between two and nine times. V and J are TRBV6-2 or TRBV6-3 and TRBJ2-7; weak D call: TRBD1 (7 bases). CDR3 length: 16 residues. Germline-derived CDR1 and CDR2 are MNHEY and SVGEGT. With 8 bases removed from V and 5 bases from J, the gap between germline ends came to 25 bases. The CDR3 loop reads CASCPSRGAQRHEQYF. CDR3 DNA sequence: TGTGCCAGCTGCCCTAGCAGGGGGGCACAGAGACACGAGCAGTACTTC.

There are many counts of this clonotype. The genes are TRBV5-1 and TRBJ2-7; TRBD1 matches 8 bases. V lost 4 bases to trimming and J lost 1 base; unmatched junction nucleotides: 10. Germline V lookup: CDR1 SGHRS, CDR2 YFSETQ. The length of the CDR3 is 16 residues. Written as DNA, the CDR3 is TGCGCCAGCAGCAAAGATCCGGGACAGGCTTCCTACGAGCAGTACTTC. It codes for CASSKDPGQASYEQYF.

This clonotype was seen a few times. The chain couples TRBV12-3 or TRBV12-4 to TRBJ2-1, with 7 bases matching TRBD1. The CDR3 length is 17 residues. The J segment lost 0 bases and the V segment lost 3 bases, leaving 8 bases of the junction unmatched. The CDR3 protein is CASSFPPGQSSYNEQFF. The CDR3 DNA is TGTGCCAGCAGTTTCCCCCCGGGACAGAGCTCCTACAATGAGCAGTTCTTC.

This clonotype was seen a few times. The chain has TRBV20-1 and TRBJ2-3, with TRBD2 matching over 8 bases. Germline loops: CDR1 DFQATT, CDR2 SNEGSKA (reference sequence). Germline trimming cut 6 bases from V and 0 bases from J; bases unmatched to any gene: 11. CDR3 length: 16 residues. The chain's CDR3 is CSARTERETSTDTQYF. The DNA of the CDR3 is TGCAGTGCCAGAACAGAGCGGGAGACTAGCACAGATACGCAGTATTTT.

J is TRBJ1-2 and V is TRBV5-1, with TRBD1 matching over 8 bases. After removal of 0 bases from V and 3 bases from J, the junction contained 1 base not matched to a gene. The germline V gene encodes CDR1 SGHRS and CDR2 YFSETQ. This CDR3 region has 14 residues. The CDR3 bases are TGCGCCAGCAGCTTGGGACAGGGGCACTATGGCTACACCTTC. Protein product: CASSLGQGHYGYTF.

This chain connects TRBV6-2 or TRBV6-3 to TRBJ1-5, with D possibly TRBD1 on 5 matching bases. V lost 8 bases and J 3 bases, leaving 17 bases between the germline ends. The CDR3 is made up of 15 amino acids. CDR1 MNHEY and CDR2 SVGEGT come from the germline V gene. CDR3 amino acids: CASLLGDGINQPQHF. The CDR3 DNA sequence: TGTGCCAGCCTCCTCGGGGACGGAATCAATCAGCCCCAGCATTTT.

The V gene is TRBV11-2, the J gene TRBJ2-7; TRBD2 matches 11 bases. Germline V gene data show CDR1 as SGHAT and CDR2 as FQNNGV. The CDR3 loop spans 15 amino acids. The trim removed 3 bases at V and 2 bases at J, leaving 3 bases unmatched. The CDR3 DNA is TGTGCCAGCAGCTTCGGGACTAGCGGCCCCTACGAGCAGTACTTC. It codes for CASSFGTSGPYEQYF. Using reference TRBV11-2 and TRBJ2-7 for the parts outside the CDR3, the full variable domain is EAGVAQSPRYKIIEKRQSVAFWCNPISGHATLYWYQQILGQGPKLLIQFQNNGVVDDSQLPKDRFSAERLKGVDSTLKIQPAKLEDSAVYLCASSFGTSGPYEQYFGPGTRLTVT.

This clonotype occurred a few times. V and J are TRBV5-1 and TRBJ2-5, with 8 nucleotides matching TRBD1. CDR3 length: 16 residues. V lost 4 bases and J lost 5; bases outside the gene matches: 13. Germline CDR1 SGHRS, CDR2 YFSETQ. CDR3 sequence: CASSADQGAPGETQYF. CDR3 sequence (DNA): TGCGCCAGCAGCGCCGACCAGGGGGCGCCTGGGGAGACCCAGTACTTC.

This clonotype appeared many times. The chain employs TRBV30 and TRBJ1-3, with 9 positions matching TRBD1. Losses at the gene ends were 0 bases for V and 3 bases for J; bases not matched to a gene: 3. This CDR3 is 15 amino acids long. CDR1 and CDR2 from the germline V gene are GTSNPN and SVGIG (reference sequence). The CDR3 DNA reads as TGTGCCTGGAGTGTCCCGACAGGGGGTGGAAACACCATATATTTT. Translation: CAWSVPTGGGNTIYF.

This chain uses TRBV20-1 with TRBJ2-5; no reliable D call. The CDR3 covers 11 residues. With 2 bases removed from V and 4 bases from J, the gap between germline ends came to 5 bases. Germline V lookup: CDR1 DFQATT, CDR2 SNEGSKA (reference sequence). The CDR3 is CSARTVETQYF. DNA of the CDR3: TGCAGTGCTAGAACAGTAGAGACCCAGTACTTC.

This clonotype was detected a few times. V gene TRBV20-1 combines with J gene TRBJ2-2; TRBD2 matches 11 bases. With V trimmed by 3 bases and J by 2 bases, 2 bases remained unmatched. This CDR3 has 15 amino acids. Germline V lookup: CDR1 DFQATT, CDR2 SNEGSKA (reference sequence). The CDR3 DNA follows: TGCAGTGCTAGTCTAGCGGGGGGTAACACCGGGGAGCTGTTTTTT. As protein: CSASLAGGNTGELFF.

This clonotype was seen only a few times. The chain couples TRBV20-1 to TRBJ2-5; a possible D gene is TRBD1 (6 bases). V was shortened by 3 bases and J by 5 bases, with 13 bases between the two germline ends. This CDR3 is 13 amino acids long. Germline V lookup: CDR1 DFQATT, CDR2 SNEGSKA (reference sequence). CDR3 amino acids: CSASSGGDETQYF. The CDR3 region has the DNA TGCAGTGCTAGTAGTGGGGGCGACGAGACCCAGTACTTC.

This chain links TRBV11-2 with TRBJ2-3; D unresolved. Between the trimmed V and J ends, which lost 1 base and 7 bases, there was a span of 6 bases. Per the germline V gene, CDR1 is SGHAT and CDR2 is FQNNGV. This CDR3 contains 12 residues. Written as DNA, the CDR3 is TGTGCCAGCAGCTTAGTCACGTATACGCAGTATTTT. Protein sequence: CASSLVTYTQYF.

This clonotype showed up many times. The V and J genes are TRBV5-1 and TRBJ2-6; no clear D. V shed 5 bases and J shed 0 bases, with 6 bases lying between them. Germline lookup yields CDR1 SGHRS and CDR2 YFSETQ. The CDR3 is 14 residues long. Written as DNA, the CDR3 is TGCGCCAGCAGGCGGACCTCTGGGGCCAACGTCCTGACTTTC. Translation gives CASRRTSGANVLTF.

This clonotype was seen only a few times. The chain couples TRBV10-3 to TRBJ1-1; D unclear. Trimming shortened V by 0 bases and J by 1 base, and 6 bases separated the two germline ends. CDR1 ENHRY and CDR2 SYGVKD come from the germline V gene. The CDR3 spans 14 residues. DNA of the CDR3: TGTGCCATCAGTGAGTCGACGGGGAACACTGAAGCTTTCTTT. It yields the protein CAISESTGNTEAFF.

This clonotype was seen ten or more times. Here the CDR3 reads CASTGLAGAETQYF. The CDR3 nucleotides are TGTGCCAGCACCGGACTAGCGGGGGCGGAGACCCAGTACTTC. This sequence joins TRBV6-1 and TRBJ2-5; TRBD2 agrees at 13 bases. The trim removed 7 bases at V and 5 bases at J, leaving 4 bases unmatched. The CDR3 extends over 14 amino acids. Germline V gives CDR1 MNHNS, CDR2 SASEGT.